This T cell receptor (beta chain) was identified in a study of beta chain features in type 1 diabetes. The wider study: All samples combined gave over 100 million sorted cells for examination. Whole-study findings and limits: HLA effects on TCRB rearrangement stayed unresolved here. Patients with Type 1 diabetes showed moderately but significantly shorter TCRB CDR3s in all four CD4+ subsets. More deletions and fewer insertions at VDJ junctions were seen in type 1 diabetes patients.

This clone was detected only a few times. The target antigen is unknown. Trimming cost V 4 bases and J 5 bases; bases outside gene matches: 2. The germline V gene has CDR1 SGHAT and CDR2 FQNNGV. The CDR3 is 13 amino acids. All sorted populations exceeded 95% purity. As every portion of the isolated RNA was reverse transcribed, the sequencing read expressed TCRB transcripts. Sequencing was performed with immunoSEQ multiplex PCR; in TCRdb, only in-frame clones are kept and a portion is missing. The data contain 640,000 or so clones, about 14% of them singletons. Sequencing was done on a sample of naive CD4+ T cells from blood. The sequence came from a young man with type 1 diabetes. The V gene is TRBV11-2, the J gene TRBJ2-1, with TRBD2 matching over 7 bases. The CDR3 region has the DNA TGTGCCAGCAGCTCGGGACTAAACAATGAGCAGTTCTTC. This translates into CASSSGLNNEQFF.